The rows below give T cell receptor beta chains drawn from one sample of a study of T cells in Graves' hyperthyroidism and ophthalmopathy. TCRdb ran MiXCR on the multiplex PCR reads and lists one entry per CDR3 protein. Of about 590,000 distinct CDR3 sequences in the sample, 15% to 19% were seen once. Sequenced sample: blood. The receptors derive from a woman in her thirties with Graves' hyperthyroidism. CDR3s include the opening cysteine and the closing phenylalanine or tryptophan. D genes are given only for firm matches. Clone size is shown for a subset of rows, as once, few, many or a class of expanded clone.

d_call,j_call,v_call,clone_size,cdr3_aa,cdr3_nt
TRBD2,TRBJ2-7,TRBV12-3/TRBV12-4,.,CASSLTTSGSYEQYF,TGTGCCAGCAGTTTAACGACTAGCGGCTCCTACGAGCAGTACTTC
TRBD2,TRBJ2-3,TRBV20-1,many,CSARELGLADTDTQYF,TGCAGTGCTAGAGAATTAGGACTAGCGGACACAGATACGCAGTATTTT
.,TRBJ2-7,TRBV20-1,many,CSAKPALQGDEQYF,TGCAGTGCTAAGCCCGCGCTCCAGGGCGACGAGCAGTACTTC
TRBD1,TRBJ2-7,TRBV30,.,CAWSVRQGKNYGQYF,TGTGCCTGGAGTGTAAGACAGGGGAAGAACTACGGGCAGTACTTC
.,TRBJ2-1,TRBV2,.,CASHWIAGTDNEQFF,TGTGCCAGCCATTGGATTGCAGGGACCGACAATGAGCAGTTCTTC
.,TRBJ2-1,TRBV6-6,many,CASSYSSGLRLDYNEQFF,TGTGCCAGCAGTTACTCCTCAGGACTTAGATTGGATTACAATGAGCAGTTCTTC
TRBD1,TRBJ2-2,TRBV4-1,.,CASSLSSTGTGNTGELFF,TGTGCCAGCTCACTGTCCTCTACCGGGACAGGGAACACCGGGGAGCTGTTTTTT
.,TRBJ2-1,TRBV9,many,CASSPFARLVKNEQFF,TGTGCCAGCAGCCCGTTCGCAAGACTAGTTAAGAATGAGCAGTTCTTC
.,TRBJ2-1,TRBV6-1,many,CASSFPTKRIRGYNEQFF,TGTGCCAGCAGTTTTCCGACTAAGCGGATTCGTGGCTACAATGAGCAGTTCTTC
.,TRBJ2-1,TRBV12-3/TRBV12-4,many,CASSFGTFSYNEQFF,TGTGCCAGCAGCTTCGGAACCTTCTCCTACAATGAGCAGTTCTTC
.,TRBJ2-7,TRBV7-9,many,CASSLDLLSEQYF,TGTGCCAGCAGCTTAGATTTGCTCAGCGAGCAGTACTTC
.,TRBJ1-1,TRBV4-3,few,CASSQDTAAVNTEAFF,TGCGCCAGCAGCCAAGATACTGCAGCCGTGAACACTGAAGCTTTCTTT
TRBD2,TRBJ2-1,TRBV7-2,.,CASSPRTSGRVEQFF,TGTGCCAGTAGTCCCCGGACTAGCGGGAGGGTTGAGCAGTTCTTC
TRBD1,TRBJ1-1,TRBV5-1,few,CASSLATGANVRAFF,TGCGCCAGCAGCTTGGCTACAGGGGCGAATGTTAGAGCTTTCTTT
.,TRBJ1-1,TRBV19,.,CASREQGQNTEAFF,TGTGCCAGTAGGGAACAGGGACAGAACACTGAAGCTTTCTTT
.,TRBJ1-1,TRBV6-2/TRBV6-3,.,CASSYLSGRTVYTEAFF,TGTGCCAGCAGTTACTTAAGTGGGCGAACGGTGTACACTGAAGCTTTCTTT
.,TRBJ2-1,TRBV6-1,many,CASSELRGNYNEQFF,TGTGCCAGCAGTGAATTGCGGGGTAACTACAATGAGCAGTTCTTC
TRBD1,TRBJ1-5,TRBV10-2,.,CASSWTGSNQPQHF,TGCGCCAGCAGTTGGACAGGGAGCAATCAGCCCCAGCATTTT
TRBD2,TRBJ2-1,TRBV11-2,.,CASSLPGTSEYNEQFF,TGTGCCAGCAGCCTTCCCGGGACTAGCGAGTACAATGAGCAGTTCTTC
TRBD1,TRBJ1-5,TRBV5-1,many,CASSPGGGGGNQPQHF,TGCGCCAGCAGCCCAGGGGGAGGTGGAGGCAATCAGCCCCAGCATTTT
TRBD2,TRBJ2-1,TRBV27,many,CASSLSWLAGRRSNEQFF,TGTGCCAGCAGTTTATCTTGGCTAGCGGGACGAAGGAGCAATGAGCAGTTCTTC
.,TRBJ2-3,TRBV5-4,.,CASSSDPTTDTQYF,TGTGCCAGCAGCTCGGACCCGACGACAGATACGCAGTATTTT